A single TCR beta chain is shown here with its context. This sample stems from a study of control samples from healthy donors and cancer patients. The CDR3 spans 13 residues. Deletions cut 4 bases from V and 1 base from J, with 5 bases between. The germline CDR1 and CDR2 sequences are SGHNT and YENEEA. Clones were read by immunoSEQ multiplex PCR, and TCRdb kept only the in-frame ones, dropping some. The sample has some 110,000 clones, 75% to 90% seen once; the top ten hold around 1.2%. The chain joins TRBV11-3 to TRBJ1-5; D is ambiguous. The sequenced sample was PBMCs. The receptor was derived from a woman in her forties or fifties with colorectal cancer. CDR3 in amino acids: CASSYRSNQPQHF. CDR3 DNA: TGTGCCAGCAGCTACAGAAGCAATCAGCCCCAGCATTTT.